The 16 T cell receptor beta chains given below trace back to one sample, sequenced in a study of blood T cell repertoires in COVID-19. Profiled with immunoSEQ multiplex PCR; TCRdb holds only in-frame clones, not every one. The data show approximately 42,000 clones, approximately 73% seen once. The sample consisted of peripheral blood. The origin of the receptors is a man at least 80 years old with acute or convalescent COVID-19.

The CDR3 coding sequence is TGCAGCGTTACAGGGGGTTATGAGACCCAGTACTTC. Translation gives CSVTGGYETQYF. The J gene is TRBJ2-5, the V gene TRBV29-1; the match to TRBD1 covers 8 bases. The CDR3 length is 12 residues. J was trimmed by 5 bases and V by 5 bases; bases with no gene match: 4. In germline, CDR1 is SQVTM, CDR2 ANQGSEA.

The sample holds one count of this clone. The chain uses TRBV5-1 and TRBJ2-5, with D perhaps matching TRBD2 (5 bases). Trimming took 5 bases from V and 5 from J, leaving 10 bases between them. Germline assignment: CDR1 SGHRS and CDR2 YFSETQ. The CDR3 is 12 amino acids. The CDR3 coding sequence is TGCGCCAGCAGATTAACGGGGGAGACCCAGTACTTC. Translated: CASRLTGETQYF.

The chain combines TRBV4-1 with TRBJ1-4; perhaps TRBD1 as D (6 bases). The CDR3 has 15 amino acids. Germline values: CDR1 MGHRA, CDR2 YSYEKL. The V and J ends lost 1 base and 9 bases respectively, with 15 bases between them. The DNA for the CDR3 is TGCGCCAGCAGCCAAGTCGAAGGGGGGGGAAAAAAACTGTTTTTT. Its protein product is CASSQVEGGGKKLFF.

The chain has TRBV3-1 (or the pseudogene TRBV3-2) and TRBJ1-1, with D perhaps matching TRBD1 (6 bases). Trimming shortened V by 3 bases and J by 7 bases, and 12 bases separated the two germline ends. This CDR3 has 13 residues. Germline V gene sequence: CDR1 LGHDT, CDR2 YNNKEL (reference sequence). CDR3 DNA: TGTGCCAGCAGCCAGCAGAACAGGGTTGAAGCTTTCTTT. It specifies CASSQQNRVEAFF.

This chain uses TRBV12-5 with TRBJ1-1, with 7 bases that match TRBD1. Germline trimming cut 6 bases from V and 4 bases from J; bases unmatched to any gene: 8. The V gene's germline CDR1 is LGHNT and CDR2 FRNRAP. CDR3 length: 14 residues. CDR3 in amino acids: CASGQGFGGTEAFF. The CDR3, as DNA: TGTGCTAGTGGACAGGGGTTTGGGGGCACTGAAGCTTTCTTT.

This rearrangement joins TRBV2 to TRBJ2-1, with D perhaps TRBD1 (5 bases). V lost 0 bases and J 2 bases, leaving 11 bases between the germline ends. The CDR3 consists of 16 residues. CDR1 and CDR2 (germline): SNHLY, FYNNEI. CDR3: CASSEAGRATYNEQFF. CDR3 DNA: TGTGCCAGCAGTGAAGCGGGCAGGGCCACCTACAATGAGCAGTTCTTC.

CDR3 coding DNA: TGTGCCAGCAGCTCAAGGGCTGACAGTCAAAATCAGCCCCAGCATTTT. It codes for CASSSRADSQNQPQHF. This sequence joins TRBV5-5 and TRBJ1-5; possibly TRBD1 for D (5 bases). Germline lookup yields CDR1 SGHKS and CDR2 YYEKEE (reference sequence). The V end was cut by 3 bases, the J end by 4 bases, with 17 bases between. The CDR3 sequence is 16 residues long.

CDR3 nucleotide sequence: TGCGCCAGCAGCTTACAGGGGGCCGGGGAGACCCAGTACTTC. Encoded protein: CASSLQGAGETQYF. The chain joins TRBV5-1 to TRBJ2-5, with 9 nucleotides matching TRBD1. V trimming: 2 bases; J trimming: 5 bases; junction bases outside the gene matches: 4. The CDR3 spans 14 residues. In germline, CDR1 is SGHRS, CDR2 YFSETQ.

This clone was picked up one time. The chain joins TRBV19 to TRBJ1-2; possibly TRBD1 for D (5 bases). This CDR3 contains 12 residues. Germline V lookup: CDR1 LNHDA, CDR2 SQIVND (reference sequence). V dropped 0 bases and J dropped 6 bases, with 5 bases sitting between them. CDR3 in amino acids: CASSIEGHGYTF. DNA for the CDR3: TGTGCCAGTAGTATAGAGGGGCATGGCTACACCTTC.

In its sample, this clone was seen a few times. The chain is built from TRBV7-2 and TRBJ2-7; D remains ambiguous. Germline CDR1 is SGHTA and CDR2 is FQGNSA. The CDR3 spans 12 residues. With 2 bases removed from V and 6 bases from J, the gap between germline ends came to 8 bases. The CDR3 bases are TGTGCCAGCAGCTTATACTTTGGCGAGCAGTACTTC. Amino acid sequence: CASSLYFGEQYF.

This clone came up once. The chain has TRBV3-1 (or the pseudogene TRBV3-2) and TRBJ1-3; D perhaps matches TRBD1 (6 bases). The CDR3 has 16 residues. The germline V gene encodes CDR1 LGHDT and CDR2 YNNKEL (reference sequence). V dropped 3 bases and J dropped 3 bases, with 15 bases sitting between them. The CDR3, as DNA: TGTGCCAGCAGCCAGGGCGGCAGGGGCGGTGGAAACACCATATATTTT. This gives the protein CASSQGGRGGGNTIYF.

In nucleotides, the CDR3 is TGTGCCAGCAGCTGGGGTGTAGGGACTAGCGAGAACACCGGGGAGCTGTTTTTT. Translated, it gives CASSWGVGTSENTGELFF. V usage is TRBV11-3 and J usage is TRBJ2-2; TRBD2 matches 10 bases. The CDR3 runs to 18 residues. The germline gives CDR1 SGHNT, CDR2 YENEEA. V was clipped by 4 bases and J by 1 base; unmatched bases: 9.

The chain employs TRBV20-1 and TRBJ2-5; D call uncertain. This CDR3 is built from 13 residues. V lost 3 bases to trimming and J lost 5 bases, with 13 bases between them. Per the germline V gene, CDR1 is DFQATT and CDR2 is SNEGSKA (reference sequence). The CDR3 here is CSASPRVHETQYF. The DNA of the CDR3 is TGCAGTGCTAGTCCCCGGGTTCATGAGACCCAGTACTTC.

The chain recombines TRBV27 with TRBJ1-2; D call uncertain. In germline, CDR1 is MNHEY, CDR2 SMNVEV (reference sequence). The CDR3 consists of 13 residues. Trimming shortened V by 3 bases and J by 2 bases, and 7 bases separated the two germline ends. In DNA form, the CDR3 reads TGTGCCAGCAGTTTTGGAGGAAACTATGGCTACACCTTC. Translating it yields CASSFGGNYGYTF.

J is TRBJ1-5 and V is TRBV3-1 (or the pseudogene TRBV3-2); a weak D match, TRBD1 (6 bases). The V end lost 0 bases, the J end lost 6 bases, and 12 bases lay between the germline ends. The CDR3 sequence is 15 residues long. In germline, CDR1 is LGHDT, CDR2 YNNKEL (reference sequence). The CDR3 protein is CASSQDAGDGQPQHF. In DNA, the CDR3 is TGTGCCAGCAGCCAAGATGCAGGGGACGGTCAGCCCCAGCATTTT.

Worth noting for this clone: The junction shows a germline mismatch at one end, possibly a read error. V gene TRBV2 combines with J gene TRBJ1-1; tentatively, D is TRBD1 (6 bases). The CDR3 has 11 residues. Germline lookup yields CDR1 SNHLY and CDR2 FYNNEI. This CDR3 reads CAGRARGRAFF. Here the CDR3 DNA reads TGTGCCGGCAGGGCAAGGGGGAGAGCTTTCTTT.